This T cell receptor (beta chain) was sequenced during a study of T cells in Graves' hyperthyroidism and ophthalmopathy. This clonotype was detected a few times. Trimming took 0 bases from V and 6 from J, leaving 13 bases between them. The CDR3 sequence is 15 residues long. In germline, CDR1 is SGDLS, CDR2 YYNGEE. Patients with uncontrolled infections, other autoimmune diseases, pregnancy or lactation were excluded. Diagnoses rested on clinical symptoms, serum thyroxine and TRAb, thyroid ultrasound and orbital computed tomography. Amplification of TCR beta CDR3 regions used RNA as the template. Initially, a first-round RT-PCR of the TCR CDR3 employed the HTBI primer set. TCRdb re-analysed the multiplex PCR reads in MiXCR, keeping a single row per CDR3 protein. Counted here are about 600,000 distinct CDR3 sequences, 13% to 15% occurring once; the ten biggest clones make up approximately 6.4%.

This sequence was found in a woman in her late teens or twenties with Graves' ophthalmopathy. The genes are TRBV9 and TRBJ2-1; D is perhaps TRBD2 (6 bases). Sequenced sample: blood. The DNA of the CDR3 is TGTGCCAGCAGCGTAGGACTAGATGAGGTCAATGAGCAGTTCTTC. Translating gives CASSVGLDEVNEQFF.